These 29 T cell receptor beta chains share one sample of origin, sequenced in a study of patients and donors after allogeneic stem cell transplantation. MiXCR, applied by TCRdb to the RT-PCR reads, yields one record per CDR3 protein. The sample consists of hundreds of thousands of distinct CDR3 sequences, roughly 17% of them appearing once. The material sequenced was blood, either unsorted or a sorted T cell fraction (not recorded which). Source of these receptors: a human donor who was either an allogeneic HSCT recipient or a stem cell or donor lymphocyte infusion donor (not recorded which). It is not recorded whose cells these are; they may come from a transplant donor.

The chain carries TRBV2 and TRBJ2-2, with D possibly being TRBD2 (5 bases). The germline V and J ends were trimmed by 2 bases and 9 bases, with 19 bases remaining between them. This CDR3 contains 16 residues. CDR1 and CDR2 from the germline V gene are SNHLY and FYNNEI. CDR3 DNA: TGTGCCAGCAGTGAAAGGGCACAGACTATTCTCCGGGAGCTGTTTTTT. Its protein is CASSERAQTILRELFF.

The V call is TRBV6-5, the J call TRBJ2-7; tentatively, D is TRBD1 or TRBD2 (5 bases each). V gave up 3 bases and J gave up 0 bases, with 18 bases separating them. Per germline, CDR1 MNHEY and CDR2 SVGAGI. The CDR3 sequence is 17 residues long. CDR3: CASSYTPGTGSSYEQYF. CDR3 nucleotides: TGTGCCAGCAGTTATACCCCTGGGACGGGGAGCTCCTACGAGCAGTACTTC.

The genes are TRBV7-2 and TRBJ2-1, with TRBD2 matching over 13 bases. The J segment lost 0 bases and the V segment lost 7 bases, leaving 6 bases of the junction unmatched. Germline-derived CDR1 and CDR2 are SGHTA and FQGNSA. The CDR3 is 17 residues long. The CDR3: CASNSGLAGPSYNEQFF. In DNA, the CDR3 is TGTGCCAGCAACTCGGGACTAGCGGGACCCTCCTACAATGAGCAGTTCTTC.

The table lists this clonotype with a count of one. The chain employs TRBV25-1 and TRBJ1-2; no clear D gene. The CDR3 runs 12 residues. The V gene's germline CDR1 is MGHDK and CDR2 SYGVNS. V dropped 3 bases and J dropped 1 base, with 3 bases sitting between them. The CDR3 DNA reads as TGTGCCAGCAGTGACCTTAACTATGGCTACACCTTC. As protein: CASSDLNYGYTF.

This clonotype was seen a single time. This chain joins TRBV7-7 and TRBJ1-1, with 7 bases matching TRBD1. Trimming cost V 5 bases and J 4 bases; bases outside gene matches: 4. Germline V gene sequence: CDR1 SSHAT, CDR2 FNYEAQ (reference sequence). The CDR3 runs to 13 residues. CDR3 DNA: TGTGCCAGCAGCGTTGACAGGGCCACTGAAGCTTTCTTT. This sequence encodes CASSVDRATEAFF.

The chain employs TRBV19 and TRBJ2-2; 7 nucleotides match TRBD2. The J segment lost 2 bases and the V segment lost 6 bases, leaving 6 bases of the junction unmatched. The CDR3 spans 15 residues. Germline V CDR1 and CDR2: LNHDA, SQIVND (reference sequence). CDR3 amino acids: CASRLRAGNTGELFF. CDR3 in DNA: TGTGCCAGTAGGCTTCGAGCGGGAAACACCGGGGAGCTGTTTTTT.

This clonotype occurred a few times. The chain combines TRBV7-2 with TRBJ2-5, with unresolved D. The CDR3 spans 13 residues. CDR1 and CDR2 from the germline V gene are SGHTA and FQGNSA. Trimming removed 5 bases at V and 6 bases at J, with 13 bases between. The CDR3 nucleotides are TGTGCCAGCAGCATCTCCAGTATTCAGACCCAGTACTTC. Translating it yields CASSISSIQTQYF. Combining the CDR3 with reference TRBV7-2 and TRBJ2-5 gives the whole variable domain GAGVSQSPSNKVTEKGKDVELRCDPISGHTALYWYRQSLGQGLEFLIYFQGNSAPDKSGLPSDRFSAERTGGSVSTLTIQRTQQEDSAVYLCASSISSIQTQYFGPGTRLLVL.

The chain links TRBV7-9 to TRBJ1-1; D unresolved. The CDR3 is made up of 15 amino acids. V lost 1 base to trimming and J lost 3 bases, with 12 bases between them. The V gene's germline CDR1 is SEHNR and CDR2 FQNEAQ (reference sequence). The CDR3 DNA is TGTGCCAGCAGCTTAGTCGGGATACTAGACACTGAAGCTTTCTTT. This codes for CASSLVGILDTEAFF.

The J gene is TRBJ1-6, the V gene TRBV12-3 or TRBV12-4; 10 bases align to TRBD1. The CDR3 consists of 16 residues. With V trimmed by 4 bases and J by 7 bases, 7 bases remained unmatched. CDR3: CASSSTGTGVNSPLHF. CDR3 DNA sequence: TGTGCCAGCAGTTCAACCGGGACAGGGGTAAATTCACCCCTCCACTTT.

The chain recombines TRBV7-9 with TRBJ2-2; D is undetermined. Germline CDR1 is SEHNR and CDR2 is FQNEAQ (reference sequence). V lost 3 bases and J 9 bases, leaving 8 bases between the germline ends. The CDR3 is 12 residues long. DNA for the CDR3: TGTGCCAGCAGCTTGGTTGAAAGGGAGCTGTTTTTT. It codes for CASSLVERELFF.

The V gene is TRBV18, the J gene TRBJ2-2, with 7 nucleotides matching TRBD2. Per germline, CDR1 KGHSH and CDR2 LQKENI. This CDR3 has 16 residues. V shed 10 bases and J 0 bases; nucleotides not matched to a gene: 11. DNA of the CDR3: TGTGCCACGGCAGGGAGGGCAGAATCGAACACCGGGGAGCTGTTTTTT. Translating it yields CATAGRAESNTGELFF.

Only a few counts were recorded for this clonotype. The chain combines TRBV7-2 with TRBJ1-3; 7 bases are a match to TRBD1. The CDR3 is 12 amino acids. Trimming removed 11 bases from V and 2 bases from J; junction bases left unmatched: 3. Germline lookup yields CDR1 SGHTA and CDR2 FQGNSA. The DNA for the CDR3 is TGTGCCTTACAGGGGCCTGGAAACACCATATATTTT. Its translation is CALQGPGNTIYF.

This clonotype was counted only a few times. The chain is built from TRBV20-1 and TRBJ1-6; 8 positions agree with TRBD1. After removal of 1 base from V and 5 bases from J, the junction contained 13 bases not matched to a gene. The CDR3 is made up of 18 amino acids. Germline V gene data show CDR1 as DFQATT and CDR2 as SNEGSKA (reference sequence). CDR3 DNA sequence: TGCAGTGCTAGAGTCGACCGACAGGGGTCACTAAATAATTCACCCCTCCACTTT. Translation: CSARVDRQGSLNNSPLHF.

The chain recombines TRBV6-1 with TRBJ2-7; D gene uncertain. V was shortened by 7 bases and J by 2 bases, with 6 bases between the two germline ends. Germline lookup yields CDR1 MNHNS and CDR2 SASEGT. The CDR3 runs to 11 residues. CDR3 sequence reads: CASIRTYEQYF. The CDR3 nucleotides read TGTGCCAGCATAAGAACCTACGAGCAGTACTTC.

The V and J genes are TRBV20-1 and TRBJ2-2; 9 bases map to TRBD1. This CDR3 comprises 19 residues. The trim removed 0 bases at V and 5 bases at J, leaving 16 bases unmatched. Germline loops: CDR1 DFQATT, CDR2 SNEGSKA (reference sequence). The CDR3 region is CSARDPTPGQGPMTGELFF. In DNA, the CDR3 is TGCAGTGCTAGAGATCCAACCCCGGGACAGGGTCCTATGACCGGGGAGCTGTTTTTT.

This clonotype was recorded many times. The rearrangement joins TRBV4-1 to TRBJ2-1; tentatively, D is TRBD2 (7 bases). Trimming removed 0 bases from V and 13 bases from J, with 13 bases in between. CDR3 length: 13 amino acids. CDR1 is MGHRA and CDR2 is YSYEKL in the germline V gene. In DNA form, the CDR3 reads TGCGCCAGCAGCCAAGATAAGGGGGGGTTCCAGTTCTTC. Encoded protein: CASSQDKGGFQFF.

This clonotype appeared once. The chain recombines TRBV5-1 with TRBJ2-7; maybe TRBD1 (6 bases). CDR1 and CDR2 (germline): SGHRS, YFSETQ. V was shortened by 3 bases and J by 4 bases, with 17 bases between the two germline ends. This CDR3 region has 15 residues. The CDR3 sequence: CASSYQSGQNYEQYF. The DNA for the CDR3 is TGCGCCAGCAGCTACCAATCGGGACAAAATTACGAGCAGTACTTC. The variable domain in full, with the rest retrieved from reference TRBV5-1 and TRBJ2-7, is KAGVTQTPRYLIKTRGQQVTLSCSPISGHRSVSWYQQTPGQGLQFLFEYFSETQRNKGNFPGRFSGRQFSNSRSEMNVSTLELGDSALYLCASSYQSGQNYEQYFGPGTRLTVT.

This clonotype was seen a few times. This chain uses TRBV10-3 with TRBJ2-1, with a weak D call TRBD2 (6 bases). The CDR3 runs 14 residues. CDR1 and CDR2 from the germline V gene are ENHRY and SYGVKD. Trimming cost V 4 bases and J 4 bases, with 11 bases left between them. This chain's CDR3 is CAISVADYYNEQFF. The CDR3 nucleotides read TGTGCCATCAGTGTAGCGGACTATTACAATGAGCAGTTCTTC.

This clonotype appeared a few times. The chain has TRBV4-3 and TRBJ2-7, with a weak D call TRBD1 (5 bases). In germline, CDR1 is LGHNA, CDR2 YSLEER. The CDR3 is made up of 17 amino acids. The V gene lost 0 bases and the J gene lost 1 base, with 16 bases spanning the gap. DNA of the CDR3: TGCGCCAGCAGCCAAGATTGGGGCGCAGCGAGGTCCTACGAGCAGTACTTC. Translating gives CASSQDWGAARSYEQYF.

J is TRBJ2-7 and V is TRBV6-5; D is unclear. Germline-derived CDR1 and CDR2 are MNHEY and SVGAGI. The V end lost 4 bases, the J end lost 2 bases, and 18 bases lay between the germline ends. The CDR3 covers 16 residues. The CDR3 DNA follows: TGTGCCAGCAGTTCTCTCAGCTCGTTAGGTACCTACGAGCAGTACTTC. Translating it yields CASSSLSSLGTYEQYF.

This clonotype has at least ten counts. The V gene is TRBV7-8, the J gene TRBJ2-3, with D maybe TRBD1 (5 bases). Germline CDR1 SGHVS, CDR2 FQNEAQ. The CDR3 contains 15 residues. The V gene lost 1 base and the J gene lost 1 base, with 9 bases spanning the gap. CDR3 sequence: CASSLGGRGTDTQYF. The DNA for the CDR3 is TGTGCCAGCAGCTTAGGGGGCCGGGGCACAGATACGCAGTATTTT.

The CDR3 nucleotides read TGTGCCAGCAGTTACCGTGAGCCCAATTGGAATGAGCAGTTCTTC. Translation: CASSYREPNWNEQFF. The chain recombines TRBV6-5 with TRBJ2-1; D remains ambiguous. Trimming left V 2 bases short and J 7 bases short, with 15 bases between. This CDR3 has 15 amino acids. Germline V gives CDR1 MNHEY, CDR2 SVGAGI.

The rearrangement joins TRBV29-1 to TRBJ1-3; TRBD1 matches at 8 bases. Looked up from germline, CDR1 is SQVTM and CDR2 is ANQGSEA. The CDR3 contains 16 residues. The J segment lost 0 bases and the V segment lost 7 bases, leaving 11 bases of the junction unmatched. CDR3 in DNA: TGCAGCGCGGCGGTCCACGGACAGGGCTCTGGAAACACCATATATTTT. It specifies CSAAVHGQGSGNTIYF.

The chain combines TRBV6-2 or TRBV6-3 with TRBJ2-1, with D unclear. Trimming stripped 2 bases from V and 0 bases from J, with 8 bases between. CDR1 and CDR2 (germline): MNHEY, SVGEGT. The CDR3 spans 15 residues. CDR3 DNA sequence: TGTGCCAGCAGTTACCCAGGCGCCTCCTACAATGAGCAGTTCTTC. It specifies CASSYPGASYNEQFF.

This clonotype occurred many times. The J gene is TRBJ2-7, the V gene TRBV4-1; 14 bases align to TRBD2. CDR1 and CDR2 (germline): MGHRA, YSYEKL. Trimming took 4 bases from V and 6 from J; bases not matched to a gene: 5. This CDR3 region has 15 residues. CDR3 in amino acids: CASSPTSGRAVEQYF. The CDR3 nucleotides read TGCGCCAGCAGCCCGACTAGCGGGAGGGCCGTCGAGCAGTACTTC.

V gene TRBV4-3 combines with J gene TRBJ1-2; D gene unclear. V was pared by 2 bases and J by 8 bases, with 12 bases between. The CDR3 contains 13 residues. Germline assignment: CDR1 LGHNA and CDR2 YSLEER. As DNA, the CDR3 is TGCGCCAGCAGCCAAAGGGAGTGGCGGGGCTACACCTTC. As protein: CASSQREWRGYTF.

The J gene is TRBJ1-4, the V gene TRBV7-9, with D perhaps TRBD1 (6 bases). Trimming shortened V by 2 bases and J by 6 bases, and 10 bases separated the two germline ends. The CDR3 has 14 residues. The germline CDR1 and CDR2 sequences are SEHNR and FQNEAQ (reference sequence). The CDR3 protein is CASSLRDKDEKLFF. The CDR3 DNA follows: TGTGCCAGCAGCTTAAGGGACAAGGATGAAAAACTGTTTTTT.

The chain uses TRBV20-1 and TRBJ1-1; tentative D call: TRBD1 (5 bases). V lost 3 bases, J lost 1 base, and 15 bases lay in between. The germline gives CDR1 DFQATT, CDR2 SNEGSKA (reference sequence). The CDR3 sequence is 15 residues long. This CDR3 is CSASSMGRQNTEAFF. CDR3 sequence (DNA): TGCAGTGCTAGCTCCATGGGACGGCAGAACACTGAAGCTTTCTTT.

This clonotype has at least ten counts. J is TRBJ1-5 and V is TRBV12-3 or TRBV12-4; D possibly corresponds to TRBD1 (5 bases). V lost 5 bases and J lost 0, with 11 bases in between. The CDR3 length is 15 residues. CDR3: CASSPTGFSNQPQHF. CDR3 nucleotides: TGTGCCAGCAGTCCAACAGGTTTTAGCAATCAGCCCCAGCATTTT.